This is a list of T cell receptor beta chains from one sample in a study of CD8 T cells in Susac syndrome. Via MiXCR, TCRdb re-called the immunoSEQ multiplex PCR reads, giving one row per CDR3 protein. This table has about 150,000 distinct CDR3 sequences, 85% to 95% appearing once. The sequencing sample was made of CD4+ T cells from PBMCs. The receptors shown here come from a human donor with Susac syndrome. The CDR3 runs from the conserved cysteine through the conserved F or W. Fields, in order: V gene, CDR3 length, J gene, clone size, D gene, CDR3 DNA, CDR3 protein. A D gene is named only where the DNA matches it firmly. Rows may omit the clone size; those that give it use once, few, many or a size class.

TRBV29-1	14	TRBJ2-3	.	.	TGCAGCGTTGAGCGCAGGGCCGGCCCAGATACGCAGTATTTT	CSVERRAGPDTQYF
TRBV29-1	14	TRBJ2-3	.	TRBD2	TGCAGCGTTGAGTGGGGACTAGCGCCAGATACGCAGTATTTT	CSVEWGLAPDTQYF
TRBV19	14	TRBJ1-6	once	.	TGTGCCAGTAGTATGTCGGGCAGTACTTCACCCCTCCACTTT	CASSMSGSTSPLHF
TRBV3-1	16	TRBJ2-5	.	.	TGTGCCAGCAGCCCCCCCCGGAAGAGCGGACAAGAGACCCAGTACTTC	CASSPPRKSGQETQYF
TRBV9	14	TRBJ2-7	.	TRBD1	TGTGCCAGCAGCGTGGGACAGGGGACTTACGAGCAGTACTTC	CASSVGQGTYEQYF
TRBV20-1	12	TRBJ2-1	.	.	TGCAGTGCTAGATCCCAGTGGAATGAGCAGTTCTTC	CSARSQWNEQFF
TRBV7-2	19	TRBJ2-4	.	TRBD1	TGTGCCAGCAGCCCCACCGGGACAGGCCACGTAATGGCCAAAAACATTCAGTACTTC	CASSPTGTGHVMAKNIQYF
TRBV25-1	15	TRBJ2-5	.	.	TGTGCCAGCAGTGAAAGGAGGGTCTCGGAAGAGACCCAGTACTTC	CASSERRVSEETQYF
TRBV2	14	TRBJ1-1	.	.	TGTGCCAGCAATCAGGGAGGGGTGAACACTGAAGCTTTCTTT	CASNQGGVNTEAFF
TRBV29-1	14	TRBJ2-2	.	TRBD1	TGCAGCCCTGGGGGACAGACGAACACCGGGGAGCTGTTTTTT	CSPGGQTNTGELFF
TRBV6-5	14	TRBJ2-5	.	.	TGTGCCAGCAGTCGGGCCGCCTGGGCAGAGACCCAGTACTTC	CASSRAAWAETQYF
TRBV29-1	12	TRBJ2-7	.	.	TGCAGCGCCCGACAGAGCTCCTACGAGCAGTACTTC	CSARQSSYEQYF
TRBV10-3	13	TRBJ2-1	.	TRBD2	TGTGCCATCAGTGAACGCCGGGACTACATGCAGTTCTTC	CAISERRDYMQFF
TRBV4-1	14	TRBJ1-2	.	TRBD1	TGCGCCAGCAGCACCCCCGGGACAGGGCGCGGCTACACCTTC	CASSTPGTGRGYTF
TRBV29-1	11	TRBJ1-2	.	.	TGCAGCGTTCGACAATCCTATGGCTACACCTTC	CSVRQSYGYTF
TRBV29-1	12	TRBJ1-2	.	.	TGCAGCGTTGAAGCGGCTAACTATGGCTACACCTTC	CSVEAANYGYTF
TRBV2	15	TRBJ2-3	.	.	TGTGCCAGCAGTGAAGCTCGAGGGAGGACAGATACGCAGTATTTT	CASSEARGRTDTQYF
TRBV16	14	TRBJ2-1	.	.	TGTGCCAGCACCACCTCGGTGGCAAATAATGAGCAGTTCTTC	CASTTSVANNEQFF
TRBV29-1	13	TRBJ2-7	.	.	TGCAGCTACCTAGGGACCTCCTCCTACGAGCAGTACTTC	CSYLGTSSYEQYF
TRBV6-6	14	TRBJ1-1	.	TRBD1	TGTGCCAGCAGTTCACAGGGGAGGGCCACTGAAGCTTTCTTT	CASSSQGRATEAFF